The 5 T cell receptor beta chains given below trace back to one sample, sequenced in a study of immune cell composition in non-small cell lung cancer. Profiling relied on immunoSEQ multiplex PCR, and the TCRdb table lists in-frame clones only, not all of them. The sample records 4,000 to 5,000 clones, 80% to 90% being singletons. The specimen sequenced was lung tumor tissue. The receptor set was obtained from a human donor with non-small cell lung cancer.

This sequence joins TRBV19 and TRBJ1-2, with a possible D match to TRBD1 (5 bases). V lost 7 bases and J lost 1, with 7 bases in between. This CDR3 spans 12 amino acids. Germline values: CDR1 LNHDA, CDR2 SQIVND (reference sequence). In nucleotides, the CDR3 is TGTGCCAGTACGGGGGATAACTATGGCTACACCTTC. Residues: CASTGDNYGYTF.

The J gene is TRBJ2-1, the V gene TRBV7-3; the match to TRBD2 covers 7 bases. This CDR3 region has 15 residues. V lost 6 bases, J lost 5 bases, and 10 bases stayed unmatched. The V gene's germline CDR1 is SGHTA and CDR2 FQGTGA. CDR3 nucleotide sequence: TGTGCCAGCAGACTGGACGGACTAGGGGACAATGAGCAGTTCTTC. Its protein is CASRLDGLGDNEQFF.

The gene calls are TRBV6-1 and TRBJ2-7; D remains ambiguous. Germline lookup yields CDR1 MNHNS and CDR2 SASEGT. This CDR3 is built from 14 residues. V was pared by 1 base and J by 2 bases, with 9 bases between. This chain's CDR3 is CASSEVVVTYEQYF. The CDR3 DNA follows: TGTGCCAGCAGTGAAGTAGTGGTTACCTACGAGCAGTACTTC.

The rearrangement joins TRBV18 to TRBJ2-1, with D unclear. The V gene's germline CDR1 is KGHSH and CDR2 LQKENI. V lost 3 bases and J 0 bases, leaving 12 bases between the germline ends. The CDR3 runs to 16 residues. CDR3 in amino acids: CASSPYLEASYNEQFF. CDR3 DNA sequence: TGTGCCAGCTCACCCTACTTAGAGGCCTCCTACAATGAGCAGTTCTTC. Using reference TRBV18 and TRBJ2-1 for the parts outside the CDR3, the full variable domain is NAGVMQNPRHLVRRRGQEARLRCSPMKGHSHVYWYRQLPEEGLKFMVYLQKENIIDESGMPKERFSAEFPKEGPSILRIQQVVRGDSAAYFCASSPYLEASYNEQFFGPGTRLTVL.

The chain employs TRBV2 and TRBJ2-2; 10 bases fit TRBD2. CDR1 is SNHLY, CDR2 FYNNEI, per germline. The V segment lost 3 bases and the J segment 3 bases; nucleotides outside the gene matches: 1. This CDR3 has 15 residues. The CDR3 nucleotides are TGTGCCAGCAGTGAGCTAGCGGGGGACACCGGGGAGCTGTTTTTT. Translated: CASSELAGDTGELFF.